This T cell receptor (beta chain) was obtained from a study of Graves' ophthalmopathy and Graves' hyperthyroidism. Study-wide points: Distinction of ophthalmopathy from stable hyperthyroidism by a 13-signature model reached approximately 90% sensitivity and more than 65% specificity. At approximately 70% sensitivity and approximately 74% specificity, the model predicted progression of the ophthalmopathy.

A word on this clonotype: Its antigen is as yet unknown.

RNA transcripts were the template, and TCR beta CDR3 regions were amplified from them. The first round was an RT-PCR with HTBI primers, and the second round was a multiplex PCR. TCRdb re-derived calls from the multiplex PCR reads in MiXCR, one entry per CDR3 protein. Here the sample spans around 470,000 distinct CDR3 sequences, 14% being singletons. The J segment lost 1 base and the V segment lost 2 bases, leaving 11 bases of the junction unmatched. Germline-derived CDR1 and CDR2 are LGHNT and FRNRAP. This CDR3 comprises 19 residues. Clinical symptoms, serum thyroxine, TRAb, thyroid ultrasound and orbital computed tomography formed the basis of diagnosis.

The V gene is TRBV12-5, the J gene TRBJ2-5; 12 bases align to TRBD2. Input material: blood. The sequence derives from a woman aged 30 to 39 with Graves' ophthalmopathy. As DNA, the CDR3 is TGTGCTAGTGGTTTGCGGAGGCTAGCGGGGGGGCTGGCCCAAGAGACCCAGTACTTC. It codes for CASGLRRLAGGLAQETQYF.